What follows are 20 T cell receptor beta chains derived from one specimen sequenced in a study of cytomegalovirus exposure and HLA in healthy donors. Generated by immunoSEQ multiplex PCR, the TCRdb table keeps only in-frame clones and is missing some. Of about 120,000 clones listed, roughly 90% are singletons. The sequenced material came from PBMCs. These receptors were taken from a woman under 30 in good health and CMV-seronegative.

The rearrangement links TRBV28 to TRBJ2-7; D perhaps matches TRBD1 (5 bases). V lost 2 bases, J lost 11 bases, and 16 bases lay in between. This CDR3 region has 13 residues. Germline lookup yields CDR1 MDHEN and CDR2 SYDVKM. DNA for the CDR3: TGTGCCAGCAGTTTAGTTCGCAGGGCGAAGGAGTACTTC. This encodes CASSLVRRAKEYF. The full variable domain, its missing parts supplied by reference TRBV28 and TRBJ2-7, is DVKVTQSSRYLVKRTGEKVFLECVQDMDHENMFWYRQDPGLGLRLIYFSYDVKMKEKGDIPEGYSVSREKKERFSLILESASTNQTSMYLCASSLVRRAKEYFGPGTRLTVT.

This rearrangement joins TRBV13 to TRBJ2-1; TRBD2 aligns across 8 bases. J was trimmed by 0 bases and V by 5 bases; bases with no gene match: 3. This CDR3 is built from 15 residues. Germline CDR1 reads PRHDT; CDR2 reads FYEKMQ (reference sequence). The CDR3 spells CASSLGTSSYNEQFF. CDR3 DNA sequence: TGTGCCAGCAGCCTGGGGACTAGCTCCTACAATGAGCAGTTCTTC.

The V gene is TRBV10-3, the J gene TRBJ2-1, with D tentatively TRBD2 (6 bases). The CDR3 is made up of 12 amino acids. V lost 3 bases and J lost 15, with 15 bases in between. CDR1 ENHRY and CDR2 SYGVKD come from the germline V gene. The CDR3 DNA sequence: TGTGCCATCAGTGATGGGGGGTTAGATCGGTTCTTC. Residues: CAISDGGLDRFF.

The chain has TRBV5-1 and TRBJ2-1, with 7 bases that match TRBD1. Unmatched junction bases numbered 8, after V lost 4 bases and J lost 7 bases. Germline CDR1 and CDR2: SGHRS and YFSETQ. This CDR3 region has 14 residues. CDR3 region: CASSGAGGRNEQFF. The CDR3 DNA sequence: TGCGCCAGCAGCGGGGCAGGGGGAAGAAATGAGCAGTTCTTC.

The rearrangement links TRBV18 to TRBJ2-7; D is undetermined. Germline loops: CDR1 KGHSH, CDR2 LQKENI. V was pared by 2 bases and J by 6 bases, with 11 bases between. This CDR3 comprises 13 residues. The CDR3 loop is CASSPNTNREQYF. The CDR3 DNA sequence: TGTGCCAGCTCACCAAACACTAATCGCGAGCAGTACTTC.

The rearrangement links TRBV6-5 to TRBJ2-5, with D maybe TRBD1 (6 bases). CDR1 and CDR2 (germline): MNHEY, SVGAGI. The CDR3 contains 15 residues. V was shortened by 5 bases and J by 6 bases, with 19 bases between the two germline ends. Written as DNA, the CDR3 is TGTGCCAGCAGTCGGACAGCGGAGAGCCAGCAGACCCAGTACTTC. Amino acid sequence: CASSRTAESQQTQYF.

The genes are TRBV27 and TRBJ2-1; 11 bases are a match to TRBD2. V shed 6 bases, J shed 6 bases, and the junction held 4 bases outside the gene matches. Germline CDR1 reads MNHEY; CDR2 reads SMNVEV (reference sequence). The CDR3 contains 14 residues. The CDR3, as DNA: TGTGCCAGCAGAACTAGCGGGAGCTCCAATGAGCAGTTCTTC. Translating it yields CASRTSGSSNEQFF.

This chain links TRBV19 with TRBJ1-1, with D perhaps matching TRBD1 (5 bases). With 3 bases removed from V and 6 bases from J, the gap between germline ends came to 14 bases. The germline V gene encodes CDR1 LNHDA and CDR2 SQIVND (reference sequence). The CDR3 contains 14 residues. The CDR3 bases are TGTGCCAGTAGTATCGGGGGTCGACTCGCTGAAGCTTTCTTT. Translating gives CASSIGGRLAEAFF.

This chain connects TRBV9 to TRBJ1-1, with D hard to call. Trimming pared 2 bases from V and 3 bases from J, leaving 11 bases between. The length of the CDR3 is 14 residues. The germline CDR1 and CDR2 sequences are SGDLS and YYNGEE. The CDR3 reads CASSVRASDTEAFF. CDR3 nucleotide sequence: TGTGCCAGCAGCGTTCGAGCTTCGGACACTGAAGCTTTCTTT.

This clone was recorded once. The chain couples TRBV11-2 to TRBJ1-1; TRBD1 matches at 8 bases. Germline V gene lookup returns CDR1 SGHAT and CDR2 FQNNGV. The CDR3 length is 14 residues. After removal of 5 bases from V and 6 bases from J, the junction contained 8 bases not matched to a gene. CDR3 protein: CASSTNRGKAEAFF. The CDR3 DNA reads TGTGCCAGCAGCACTAACAGGGGGAAGGCTGAAGCTTTCTTT.

Comments on this clone: This same CDR3 is encoded by further DNA sequences in the sample. The CDR3 coding sequence is TGTGCCAGCAGTCAAGACAGGGGGCCCTACGAGCAGTACTTC. It yields the protein CASSQDRGPYEQYF. V and J are TRBV6-5 and TRBJ2-7; 10 nucleotides match TRBD1. The CDR3 sequence is 14 residues long. J was trimmed by 2 bases and V by 5 bases; bases with no gene match: 3. CDR1 and CDR2 (germline): MNHEY, SVGAGI.

The chain recombines TRBV5-1 with TRBJ2-1; possible D gene TRBD2, 6 bases. V was clipped by 1 base and J by 2 bases, with 13 bases between them. Looked up from germline, CDR1 is SGHRS and CDR2 is YFSETQ. The CDR3 contains 16 residues. CDR3 residues: CASSLIAGTPYNEQFF. The CDR3 DNA sequence: TGCGCCAGCAGCTTGATCGCCGGGACTCCCTACAATGAGCAGTTCTTC.

This clone has only one observation. The J gene is TRBJ1-1, the V gene TRBV29-1, with 8 bases matching TRBD1. CDR1 SQVTM and CDR2 ANQGSEA come from the germline V gene. J was trimmed by 5 bases and V by 4 bases; bases with no gene match: 6. The CDR3 runs to 13 residues. For the CDR3, the DNA is TGCAGCGTTGCTAAGGACAGGGTTACTGAAGCTTTCTTT. It encodes CSVAKDRVTEAFF. The whole variable domain, remainder taken from reference TRBV29-1 and TRBJ1-1, is SAVISQKPSRDICQRGTSLTIQCQVDSQVTMMFWYRQQPGQSLTLIATANQGSEATYESGFVIDKFPISRPNLTFSTLTVSNMSPEDSSIYLCSVAKDRVTEAFFGQGTRLTVV.

This chain uses TRBV2 with TRBJ2-7; 7 bases are shared with TRBD1. From germline, CDR1 is SNHLY and CDR2 FYNNEI. The CDR3 runs 12 residues. V was pared by 5 bases and J by 4 bases, with 2 bases of the junction left unmatched. The CDR3 loop is CASSRQGYEQYF. The CDR3 region has the DNA TGTGCCAGCAGTCGACAGGGTTACGAGCAGTACTTC.

This chain joins TRBV4-1 and TRBJ1-1; no definite D call. V was shortened by 0 bases and J by 4 bases, with 15 bases between the two germline ends. Germline V CDR1 and CDR2: MGHRA, YSYEKL. The CDR3 has 16 residues. CDR3 amino acids: CASSQESWAVPTEAFF. Written as DNA, the CDR3 is TGCGCCAGCAGCCAAGAATCGTGGGCAGTCCCCACTGAAGCTTTCTTT.

J is TRBJ2-5 and V is TRBV9; 9 nucleotides line up with TRBD2. This CDR3 region has 15 residues. Germline V CDR1 and CDR2: SGDLS, YYNGEE. V was clipped by 3 bases and J by 2 bases; unmatched bases: 5. DNA for the CDR3: TGTGCCAGCAGCGGAAGCGGGAGGCCTCAAGAGACCCAGTACTTC. Its protein is CASSGSGRPQETQYF. Complete variable domain (other parts from reference TRBV9 and TRBJ2-5): DSGVTQTPKHLITATGQRVTLRCSPRSGDLSVYWYQQSLDQGLQFLIQYYNGEERAKGNILERFSAQQFPDLHSELNLSSLELGDSALYFCASSGSGRPQETQYFGPGTRLLVL.

This clone was counted between two and nine times. V gene TRBV29-1 combines with J gene TRBJ2-3, with 9 bases aligning to TRBD2. Trimming removed 7 bases from V and 2 bases from J; junction bases left unmatched: 7. This CDR3 comprises 14 residues. Germline lookup yields CDR1 SQVTM and CDR2 ANQGSEA. CDR3 bases: TGCAGCGCCGATCCGGGACTAGCCACAGATACGCAGTATTTT. It is translated as CSADPGLATDTQYF.

The chain couples TRBV10-3 to TRBJ2-7; 7 nucleotides agree with TRBD1. CDR3 size: 15 residues. The junction had 7 bases not matched to a gene; V was cut back by 5 bases and J by 0 bases. Germline CDR1 is ENHRY and CDR2 is SYGVKD. CDR3: CAISPGQANSYEQYF. CDR3 nucleotide sequence: TGTGCCATCAGTCCCGGACAGGCGAACTCCTACGAGCAGTACTTC.

J is TRBJ1-1 and V is TRBV6-5; possibly TRBD1 for D (6 bases). The CDR3 is 16 amino acids. The germline V gene encodes CDR1 MNHEY and CDR2 SVGAGI. V was pared by 2 bases and J by 1 base, with 14 bases between. The CDR3 DNA reads as TGTGCCAGCAGTTACCAAATCCGACAGGCGAACACTGAAGCTTTCTTT. Residues: CASSYQIRQANTEAFF.

The chain couples TRBV30 to TRBJ1-6, with D uncertain. There are 15 residues in the CDR3. In germline, CDR1 is GTSNPN, CDR2 SVGIG (reference sequence). The V gene lost 1 base and the J gene lost 11 bases, with 18 bases spanning the gap. DNA for the CDR3: TGTGCCTGGAGTGCGGATTCAGGAAGCCAGCCACCCCTCCACTTT. Its protein is CAWSADSGSQPPLHF.